The 12 T cell receptor beta chains below were found in one sample sequenced in a study of T cells in Graves' hyperthyroidism and ophthalmopathy (dated by TCRdb to about 2019). Libraries came from multiplex PCR. Sequencing used an Illumina HiSeq 2000. The TCR beta CDR3 regions were amplified from the RNA transcripts. A first-round RT-PCR of the TCR CDR3 used the HTBI primer set with the Qiagen OneStep RT-PCR kit. The raw public reads went through TCRdb reprocessing: fastp at Q25, MiXCR clone calling, in-frame beta chains kept. Entries that share a CDR3 protein sequence are merged under the most common genes and DNA. Present in this sample are hundreds of thousands of distinct CDR3 sequences, about 38% of which were seen just once. 7.5% to 9.5% of the sample belongs to the ten largest clones. Sequenced sample: blood. The receptors derive from a man between 18 and 35 years old with Graves' hyperthyroidism.

The rearrangement joins TRBV7-9 to TRBJ1-5; D might be TRBD1 (5 bases). The CDR3 contains 14 residues. The germline V gene encodes CDR1 SEHNR and CDR2 FQNEAQ (reference sequence). The V end lost 1 base, the J end lost 11 bases, and 15 bases lay between the germline ends. This chain's CDR3 is CASSLGDVIETQHF. DNA for the CDR3: TGTGCCAGCAGCTTAGGGGACGTCATAGAGACCCAGCATTTT.

This clonotype was recorded at least ten times. The chain joins TRBV29-1 to TRBJ2-5; unclear D gene. The CDR3 is made up of 12 amino acids. Germline CDR1 is SQVTM and CDR2 is ANQGSEA. The V gene lost 4 bases and the J gene lost 3 bases, with 9 bases spanning the gap. The CDR3 spells CSVVELEETQYF. CDR3 in DNA: TGCAGCGTTGTGGAACTCGAAGAGACCCAGTACTTC. Full variable domain (outside the CDR3, taken from reference TRBV29-1 and TRBJ2-5): SAVISQKPSRDICQRGTSLTIQCQVDSQVTMMFWYRQQPGQSLTLIATANQGSEATYESGFVIDKFPISRPNLTFSTLTVSNMSPEDSSIYLCSVVELEETQYFGPGTRLLVL.

The chain links TRBV25-1 to TRBJ1-1; D gene ambiguous. CDR3 size: 13 residues. Germline-derived CDR1 and CDR2 are MGHDK and SYGVNS. Trimming pared 8 bases from V and 5 bases from J, leaving 15 bases between. CDR3 in amino acids: CASYTPRWTEAFF. The CDR3 nucleotides read TGTGCCAGCTACACTCCAAGGTGGACTGAAGCTTTCTTT.

The chain uses TRBV29-1 and TRBJ2-7, with 9 bases lining up with TRBD1. CDR1 is SQVTM and CDR2 is ANQGSEA in the germline V gene. This CDR3 spans 13 amino acids. The V and J ends lost 4 bases and 7 bases, in that order; junction bases with no gene match: 8. The CDR3 DNA is TGCAGCGTTGTCCGGGACAGGGCTGGAGAGCAGTACTTC. This gives the protein CSVVRDRAGEQYF.

The table lists this clonotype with a few counts. The J gene is TRBJ2-7, the V gene TRBV2; weak D call: TRBD1 (6 bases). The germline CDR1 and CDR2 sequences are SNHLY and FYNNEI. The V gene lost 6 bases and the J gene lost 3 bases, with 24 bases spanning the gap. The CDR3 length is 17 residues. Written as DNA, the CDR3 is TGTGCCAGCAGCTCAGTATTCGGGACACAGGCAGACTACGAGCAGTACTTC. Protein product: CASSSVFGTQADYEQYF.

This chain links TRBV7-9 with TRBJ1-1, with D perhaps TRBD1 (5 bases). V shed 0 bases and J shed 7 bases, with 12 bases lying between them. The CDR3 contains 14 residues. CDR1 and CDR2 (germline): SEHNR, FQNEAQ (reference sequence). The CDR3 nucleotides are TGTGCCAGCAGCTTAGCCAGGGTAGAGGGTGAAGCTTTCTTT. Translating gives CASSLARVEGEAFF.

This clonotype showed up just once. One base away lies a much larger clone, so this may be a sequencing read error. This chain joins TRBV19 and TRBJ1-6; 8 nucleotides agree with TRBD1. V shed 7 bases and J 7 bases; nucleotides not matched to a gene: 3. Germline CDR1 is LNHDA and CDR2 is SQIVND (reference sequence). The CDR3 is 13 residues long. The DNA for the CDR3 is TGTGCCAGTACTCACAGGGGGAATTCACCCCTCCACTTT. It encodes CASTHRGNSPLHF.

At least ten counts were recorded for this clonotype. The V and J genes are TRBV29-1 and TRBJ1-4; no clear D. This CDR3 is built from 14 residues. CDR1 is SQVTM and CDR2 is ANQGSEA in the germline V gene. V shed 6 bases and J shed 0 bases, with 11 bases lying between them. The CDR3 bases are TGCAGCGTCGGAGACTTTGCAACTAATGAAAAACTGTTTTTT. This encodes CSVGDFATNEKLFF.

This clonotype was detected ten times or more. The chain links TRBV7-3 to TRBJ2-6; D not resolved. The CDR3 extends over 14 amino acids. V shed 9 bases and J shed 0 bases, with 9 bases lying between them. Germline assignment: CDR1 SGHTA and CDR2 FQGTGA. The CDR3 spells CASRVHSGANVLTF. In DNA, the CDR3 is TGTGCCAGTCGTGTGCACTCTGGGGCCAACGTCCTGACTTTC.

This chain joins TRBV6-1 and TRBJ1-1, with TRBD1 identical over 7 bases. The CDR3 runs 14 residues. Germline CDR1 reads MNHNS; CDR2 reads SASEGT. The ends lost 6 bases at V and 4 bases at J; junction bases unmatched: 8. The CDR3 DNA reads as TGTGCCAGCAGCGCAGGGGGTGGGAGCACTGAAGCTTTCTTT. Residues: CASSAGGGSTEAFF.

This clonotype was seen only a few times. The CDR3 region is CASSGTGGPETQYF. CDR3 bases: TGTGCCAGCAGCGGGACAGGTGGGCCAGAGACCCAGTACTTC. The rearrangement joins TRBV13 to TRBJ2-5, with 8 bases identical to TRBD1. The trim removed 5 bases at V and 4 bases at J, leaving 6 bases unmatched. CDR1 is PRHDT and CDR2 is FYEKMQ in the germline V gene (reference sequence). The CDR3 sequence is 14 residues long.

This clonotype was counted a single time. The chain joins TRBV9 to TRBJ1-5; 7 nucleotides agree with TRBD1. The J segment lost 2 bases and the V segment lost 2 bases, leaving 1 base of the junction unmatched. Germline lookup yields CDR1 SGDLS and CDR2 YYNGEE. There are 14 residues in the CDR3. The CDR3 nucleotides are TGTGCCAGCAGCGTGGACAGGCGCAATCAGCCCCAGCATTTT. Residues: CASSVDRRNQPQHF.